The 18 T cell receptor beta chains given below trace back to one sample, sequenced in a study of T cell changes during pregnancy in multiple sclerosis. The assay was immunoSEQ multiplex PCR, and TCRdb's table has in-frame clones only and misses some. The sample has 60,000 or so clones, about 86% seen once. The sequencing input was peripheral blood from another person, used as feeder cells. These receptors all come from a human donor whose cells served as feeder cells for cultures in a pregnancy study.

The chain joins TRBV7-6 to TRBJ1-1; D call uncertain. CDR3 length: 15 residues. V was clipped by 2 bases and J by 1 base, with 11 bases between them. Germline CDR1 is SGHVS and CDR2 is FNYEAQ. This CDR3 is CASSLKPGPNTEAFF. The CDR3 region has the DNA TGTGCCAGCAGCTTAAAACCGGGCCCGAACACTGAAGCTTTCTTT.

This clone is a singleton in its sample. The chain has TRBV9 and TRBJ1-3; D might be TRBD1 (5 bases). V shed 4 bases and J shed 3 bases, with 17 bases lying between them. CDR3 size: 16 residues. CDR1 is SGDLS and CDR2 is YYNGEE in the germline V gene. The DNA for the CDR3 is TGTGCCAGCAGCCCTCGGGGGGGGGTCCTTGGAAACACCATATATTTT. It translates to CASSPRGGVLGNTIYF. Variable domain in full (rest from reference TRBV9 and TRBJ1-3): DSGVTQTPKHLITATGQRVTLRCSPRSGDLSVYWYQQSLDQGLQFLIQYYNGEERAKGNILERFSAQQFPDLHSELNLSSLELGDSALYFCASSPRGGVLGNTIYFGEGSWLTVV.

The genes are TRBV6-6 and TRBJ2-2; D remains unclear. Trimming removed 0 bases from V and 1 base from J, with 9 bases in between. The germline CDR1 and CDR2 sequences are MNHNY and SVGAGI (reference sequence). CDR3 length: 16 amino acids. The CDR3 coding sequence is TGTGCCAGCAGTTACTCCCCCGGAGTGAACACCGGGGAGCTGTTTTTT. Protein product: CASSYSPGVNTGELFF.

Points on this clone: Other DNA sequences in this sample translate to the same CDR3. The J gene is TRBJ1-1, the V gene TRBV5-1, with 10 bases lining up with TRBD1. The germline V gene encodes CDR1 SGHRS and CDR2 YFSETQ. This CDR3 is built from 17 residues. Germline trimming cut 0 bases from V and 1 base from J; bases unmatched to any gene: 6. CDR3 loop: CASSLGTGGGRNTEAFF. The CDR3 nucleotides are TGCGCCAGCAGCTTGGGGACAGGGGGGGGGCGGAACACTGAAGCTTTCTTT.

The chain recombines TRBV27 with TRBJ2-1; a weak D match, TRBD1 (6 bases). There are 15 residues in the CDR3. The germline gives CDR1 MNHEY, CDR2 SMNVEV (reference sequence). V was trimmed by 2 bases and J by 6 bases, leaving 14 bases between them. In nucleotides, the CDR3 is TGTGCCAGCAGTTTAAGGGGACACGCGTCCAATGAGCAGTTCTTC. Translated, it gives CASSLRGHASNEQFF.

The chain carries TRBV28 and TRBJ2-7; 10 bases map to TRBD2. The germline V gene has CDR1 MDHEN and CDR2 SYDVKM. This CDR3 has 14 residues. V lost 6 bases, J lost 5 bases, and 7 bases stayed unmatched. The DNA for the CDR3 is TGTGCCAGCAGACGTAGCGGGGGGATCCACGAGCAGTACTTC. This codes for CASRRSGGIHEQYF. Full variable domain (remainder filled in from reference TRBV28 and TRBJ2-7): DVKVTQSSRYLVKRTGEKVFLECVQDMDHENMFWYRQDPGLGLRLIYFSYDVKMKEKGDIPEGYSVSREKKERFSLILESASTNQTSMYLCASRRSGGIHEQYFGPGTRLTVT.

J is TRBJ1-2 and V is TRBV10-3, with a tentative D call TRBD1 (5 bases). Germline CDR1 is ENHRY and CDR2 is SYGVKD. The CDR3 length is 14 residues. V was cut by 0 bases and J by 10 bases, with 15 bases left in between. DNA of the CDR3: TGTGCCATCAGTGAGTCCAGGGCAAGGTTCGCCTACACCTTC. It encodes CAISESRARFAYTF.

This chain joins TRBV7-8 and TRBJ2-7, with TRBD2 matching over 7 bases. Germline V gene sequence: CDR1 SGHVS, CDR2 FQNEAQ. CDR3 length: 14 residues. The trim removed 3 bases at V and 3 bases at J, leaving 5 bases unmatched. The CDR3 bases are TGTGCCAGCAGCTTGGGAGGGACTTACTACGAGCAGTACTTC. Translating it yields CASSLGGTYYEQYF. The whole variable domain, filled in from reference TRBV7-8 and TRBJ2-7, reads GAGVSQSPRYKVAKRGQDVALRCDPISGHVSLFWYQQALGQGPEFLTYFQNEAQLDKSGLPSDRFFAERPEGSVSTLKIQRTQQEDSAVYLCASSLGGTYYEQYFGPGTRLTVT.

The chain couples TRBV7-8 to TRBJ2-7, with 7 positions matching TRBD2. The germline gives CDR1 SGHVS, CDR2 FQNEAQ. The CDR3 is made up of 16 amino acids. With V trimmed by 7 bases and J by 3 bases, 15 bases remained unmatched. The CDR3 spells CASTAQGASGNYEQYF. For the CDR3, the DNA is TGTGCCAGCACCGCTCAAGGAGCTAGCGGAAACTACGAGCAGTACTTC.

V gene TRBV7-2 combines with J gene TRBJ1-2; D remains ambiguous. The CDR3 is 11 amino acids. V was clipped by 0 bases and J by 4 bases, with 0 bases between them. Germline V gene lookup returns CDR1 SGHTA and CDR2 FQGNSA. CDR3: CASSLAYGYTF. The CDR3, as DNA: TGTGCCAGCAGCTTAGCCTATGGCTACACCTTC.

The chain couples TRBV9 to TRBJ2-5, with 8 positions matching TRBD2. The germline V gene has CDR1 SGDLS and CDR2 YYNGEE. J lost 5 bases, V lost 0 bases, and 6 bases had no gene match. This CDR3 has 15 amino acids. The CDR3 reads CASSVGASGWETQYF. In DNA, the CDR3 is TGTGCCAGCAGCGTAGGTGCTAGCGGGTGGGAGACCCAGTACTTC.

The J gene is TRBJ1-5, the V gene TRBV27; TRBD1 aligns across 9 bases. This CDR3 has 14 amino acids. CDR1 and CDR2 from the germline V gene are MNHEY and SMNVEV (reference sequence). V dropped 5 bases and J dropped 6; count of bases not matched to a gene: 5. This chain's CDR3 is CASSGGQGTQPQHF. CDR3 sequence (DNA): TGTGCCAGCAGTGGGGGACAGGGAACTCAGCCCCAGCATTTT.

The CDR3 here is CASSLGPQGTFEQYF. For the CDR3, the DNA is TGCGCCAGCAGCTTGGGGCCACAGGGAACCTTCGAGCAGTACTTC. The V gene is TRBV5-1, the J gene TRBJ2-7; TRBD1 is a possible D gene (6 bases). CDR1 is SGHRS and CDR2 is YFSETQ in the germline V gene. The CDR3 extends over 15 amino acids. V was pared by 0 bases and J by 6 bases, with 16 bases between. Full variable domain (outside the CDR3, taken from reference TRBV5-1 and TRBJ2-7): KAGVTQTPRYLIKTRGQQVTLSCSPISGHRSVSWYQQTPGQGLQFLFEYFSETQRNKGNFPGRFSGRQFSNSRSEMNVSTLELGDSALYLCASSLGPQGTFEQYFGPGTRLTVT.

The CDR3 loop reads CAWSAGSETQYF. For the CDR3, the DNA is TGTGCCTGGAGTGCAGGGTCAGAGACCCAGTACTTC. This chain links TRBV30 with TRBJ2-5; a possible D gene is TRBD1 (5 bases). The V gene's germline CDR1 is GTSNPN and CDR2 SVGIG (reference sequence). This CDR3 is built from 12 residues. Trimming took 1 base from V and 4 from J, leaving 7 bases between them.

This chain uses TRBV5-6 with TRBJ2-2; a weak D match, TRBD1 (6 bases). This CDR3 is built from 17 residues. Between the trimmed V and J ends, which lost 4 bases and 4 bases, there was a span of 20 bases. Germline-derived CDR1 and CDR2 are SGHDT and YYEEEE. CDR3 region: CASSHLRTVMGTGELFF. In DNA form, the CDR3 reads TGTGCCAGCAGCCACCTTAGGACAGTTATGGGCACCGGGGAGCTGTTTTTT. Full variable domain (missing parts from reference TRBV5-6 and TRBJ2-2): DAGVTQSPTHLIKTRGQQVTLRCSPKSGHDTVSWYQQALGQGPQFIFQYYEEEERQRGNFPDRFSGHQFPNYSSELNVNALLLGDSALYLCASSHLRTVMGTGELFFGEGSRLTVL.

This chain links TRBV5-1 with TRBJ1-3, with D hard to call. Germline CDR1 SGHRS, CDR2 YFSETQ. V gave up 0 bases and J gave up 0 bases, with 7 bases separating them. CDR3 size: 15 residues. CDR3 DNA sequence: TGCGCCAGCAGCTTGGGGGCAGTCTCTGGAAACACCATATATTTT. Protein product: CASSLGAVSGNTIYF.

This clone showed up just a few times. The chain uses TRBV4-1 and TRBJ1-3, with 9 bases that match TRBD1. CDR3 length: 16 amino acids. Germline V gives CDR1 MGHRA, CDR2 YSYEKL. The V and J ends lost 0 bases and 2 bases, in that order; junction bases with no gene match: 2. The CDR3 sequence: CASSQDGTGPGNTIYF. The CDR3 nucleotides are TGCGCCAGCAGCCAAGATGGGACAGGGCCTGGAAACACCATATATTTT.

The chain recombines TRBV29-1 with TRBJ1-2; perhaps TRBD1 as D (5 bases). V was trimmed by 3 bases and J by 7 bases, leaving 12 bases between them. The CDR3 is 12 amino acids. Per the germline V gene, CDR1 is SQVTM and CDR2 is ANQGSEA. CDR3 bases: TGCAGCGTTGAGTCTGGTGGGGGTGGCTACACCTTC. Translating gives CSVESGGGGYTF. The entire variable domain, with the rest obtained from reference TRBV29-1 and TRBJ1-2, is as follows: SAVISQKPSRDICQRGTSLTIQCQVDSQVTMMFWYRQQPGQSLTLIATANQGSEATYESGFVIDKFPISRPNLTFSTLTVSNMSPEDSSIYLCSVESGGGGYTFGSGTRLTVV.